This T cell receptor (beta chain) was recovered during a study of early T cells in non-severe SARS-CoV-2 infection. Study details: Chains stayed unpaired after sequencing of bulk RNA from unsorted whole blood. Study-wide points: Private and CD4 specificities were missed by VDJdb matching, which favored anti-spike CD8 responses.

Tagging with unique molecular identifiers was applied to individual cDNA molecules. TCRdb used MiXCR to reprocess the 5' RACE reads, holding one entry per CDR3 protein. The table includes more than 95,000 distinct CDR3 sequences, more than 13% detected once. Between the trimmed V and J ends, which lost 1 base and 3 bases, there was a span of 4 bases. CDR3 length: 12 amino acids. The germline V gene encodes CDR1 ENHRY and CDR2 SYGVKD. This clonotype was detected ten times or more. Antigen unknown. The specimen sequenced was whole blood. V and J are TRBV10-3 and TRBJ2-7, with D uncertain. The source is an adult who was a healthcare worker with PCR-confirmed SARS-CoV-2 infection or an uninfected control (not recorded which). CDR3 nucleotides: TGTGCCATCAGTGAGTTCGACTACGAGCAGTACTTC. As protein: CAISEFDYEQYF.